This paragraph reports one TCR beta chain. This entry comes from a study of blood T cell repertoires in COVID-19. Whole-study context: The United States, Italy and Spain were the sources of the acute and convalescent COVID-19 samples.

Those enrolled, adults aged roughly 18 to 95 years, came from about two dozen US areas. Participants reported their clinical history, and cohort assignment relied on those reports. Two negative PCRs, clearance, or symptom resolution were required of recovered Cohort 3 donors. The assay was immunoSEQ multiplex PCR, and TCRdb's table has in-frame clones only and misses some. This table has 200,000 to 250,000 clones, 85% appearing once. The J segment lost 5 bases and the V segment lost 4 bases, leaving 6 bases of the junction unmatched. The CDR3 totals 15 residues. Germline V gene lookup returns CDR1 KGHDR and CDR2 SFDVKD.

The rearrangement joins TRBV24-1 to TRBJ2-5; 10 positions match TRBD1. The source is a man aged 40-49 years who had recovered from COVID-19. The sequencing sample was made of PBMCs or T cells enriched from blood (not recorded which). The CDR3 loop reads CATSDTRDRGETQYF. In DNA form, the CDR3 reads TGTGCCACCAGTGACACCCGGGACAGGGGTGAGACCCAGTACTTC.